The clone carrying this T cell receptor beta chain has at least ten counts. What it binds is unknown. TCRdb recomputed calls from the 5' RACE reads with MiXCR, one row per CDR3 protein. The data hold 500,000 to 700,000 distinct CDR3 sequences, with about 7.6% observed a single time. No donor was unhealthy or non-Caucasian. This record comes from a study of identical twins. V dropped 6 bases and J dropped 0 bases, with 11 bases sitting between them. Germline V gene lookup returns CDR1 MNHNS and CDR2 SASEGT. The CDR3 runs to 15 residues. Study-wide results and caveats: Findings came from cross-sectional statistics, without long-term follow-up of donors. Abundant beta clonotypes from cord blood bore fewer insertions; memory repertoires lacked this pattern.

This same sample was also part of a study on yellow fever vaccine responses in identical twins. That investigation notes: Convergence reportedly seemed to mark part of the twins' vaccine T cell response, with personalization marking the rest.

The rearrangement joins TRBV6-1 to TRBJ1-4, with D possibly matching TRBD1 (6 bases). This TCR came from a woman under 30 in good health. Sequenced: PBMCs. DNA for the CDR3: TGTGCCAGCAGCCGAGGACAGACAACTAATGAAAAACTGTTTTTT. Translation gives CASSRGQTTNEKLFF.